This T cell receptor (beta chain) stems from a study of T cell responses to AZD1222 COVID-19 vaccine. Deletions cut 2 bases from V and 11 bases from J, with 21 bases between. CDR3 size: 15 residues. Germline CDR1 reads MNHEY; CDR2 reads SVGAGI. About this clone itself: Its antigen is unknown.

Study-level findings and limits: Regions 160-218 and 743-854 held dominance among vaccine-associated CD4 TCRs, which spanned spike. There were repertoire samples only from the period after the peak T cell response. Baseline testing showed seropositivity in only a handful of AZD1222 recipients.

Clones were read by immunoSEQ multiplex PCR, and TCRdb kept only the in-frame ones, dropping some. The repertoire holds roughly 190,000 clones, with roughly 92% as singletons. The TCR originated in an adult who received the AZD1222 COVID-19 vaccine. The sample here was peripheral blood, taken 28 days after the second AZD1222 dose. The chain is built from TRBV6-5 and TRBJ1-1; the D gene is possibly TRBD1 (5 bases). CDR3 residues: CASSYDYTGRVRAFF. CDR3 DNA sequence: TGTGCCAGCAGTTACGACTATACGGGACGGGTGCGGGCTTTCTTT.